This T cell receptor beta chain was recorded in a study of human thymus T cells. Study-wide findings and caveats: Thymic as well as blood repertoires seemed to favor certain V and J genes unevenly.

Only in-frame clones appear in the TCRdb table, and some are missing; sequencing was by immunoSEQ multiplex PCR. The top ten clones hold 0.024% of a sample with roughly 130,000 clones, around 94% of them seen once. It was from resections taken during corrective heart surgery that the thymus tissue came. Healthy Finnish infants undergoing corrective surgery for congenital heart defects were the donors. This clone was seen only a few times. Antigen specificity is unknown. The sequenced material came from thymus tissue. The receptor comes from a boy in the first two years of life with a congenital heart defect but otherwise immunologically healthy.

CDR3 loop: CASTRTGVGNTEAFF. CDR3 DNA sequence: TGCGCCAGCACCCGGACAGGGGTTGGGAACACTGAAGCTTTCTTT. V is TRBV10-2 and J is TRBJ1-1; TRBD1 agrees at 9 bases. In germline, CDR1 is WSHSY, CDR2 SAAADI. CDR3 length: 15 residues. The V segment lost 7 bases and the J segment 1 base; nucleotides outside the gene matches: 7.